This entry describes one T cell receptor (beta chain). This CDR3 is built from 13 residues. Trimming removed 4 bases at V and 5 bases at J, with 11 bases between. The germline gives CDR1 MNHEY, CDR2 SMNVEV (reference sequence). In the source study's methods: Reference gene primer amplification yielded estimated nucleated cell counts. The method was immunoSEQ multiplex PCR; TCRdb's version includes in-frame clones alone and lacks a portion of them. The V and J calls and clone size come from that table; D and trimming were worked out from the DNA. Of 200,000 to 300,000 clones in the sample, roughly 79% were seen once. This record belongs to a study of blood T cell repertoires in COVID-19. Study in general: Acute-phase and convalescent COVID-19 samples originated in the United States, Italy and Spain.

Material: peripheral blood. V usage is TRBV27 and J usage is TRBJ1-1; tentative D call: TRBD1 (5 bases). The TCR comes from a woman aged 80 or older with COVID-19, enrolled during active disease. CDR3 in amino acids: CASSWRGGTEAFF. CDR3 sequence (DNA): TGTGCCAGCAGTTGGAGGGGAGGTACTGAAGCTTTCTTT.